The entry below gives a single TCR beta chain sequence along with its context. The antigen remains undetermined. These data belong to a study of cytomegalovirus exposure and HLA in healthy donors. The PCR employed 60 Vbeta primers together with 13 Jbeta primers. Profiling relied on immunoSEQ multiplex PCR, and the TCRdb table lists in-frame clones only, not all of them. This sample's clone table lists about 210,000 clones. Overall study results and limits: Sequencing depth across donors, presence/absence analyses assumed, was roughly uniform. Later work found that TCR association rates differed between HLA loci; DRB1 had the most and HLA-C the fewest.

Germline values: CDR1 LGHNA, CDR2 YNFKEQ. Losses at the gene ends were 1 base for V and 5 bases for J; bases not matched to a gene: 7. The CDR3 is 16 residues long. The receptor was derived from a woman under 40 in good health and CMV-seropositive. The J gene is TRBJ2-3, the V gene TRBV4-2, with 9 bases identical to TRBD1. The sequenced material came from PBMCs. The CDR3 spells CASSQAQGAQLDTQYF. The CDR3 DNA sequence: TGTGCCAGCAGCCAAGCACAGGGGGCGCAATTAGATACGCAGTATTTT.